One T cell receptor beta chain is described in this entry. TCRdb's copy holds only in-frame clones and misses some; the assay was immunoSEQ multiplex PCR. The table lists 75,000 to 100,000 clones, about 86% of them singletons. The CDR3 loop spans 14 amino acids. Trimming took off 1 base at V and 3 bases at J, with 10 bases between the two ends. In germline, CDR1 is SEHNR, CDR2 FQNEAQ (reference sequence). The sample belongs to a study of OX40 agonist ivuxolimab in advanced cancers. Looking at the study overall: Patients received intravenous ivuxolimab every 2 weeks at 0.01 to 10 mg/kg.

This chain joins TRBV7-9 and TRBJ2-7, with D possibly being TRBD2 (5 bases). The sequencing used CD4+ or CD8+ T cells sorted from blood, collected in a trial of the OX40 agonist ivuxolimab. This receptor was identified in an adult with an advanced solid tumor such as melanoma, head and neck, liver or kidney cancer. CDR3 sequence (DNA): TGTGCCAGCAGCTTAGGCCTAGCCGGCTACGAGCAGTACTTC. As protein: CASSLGLAGYEQYF.